Below, one T cell receptor (beta chain) is given with its context. TCRdb keeps only in-frame clones here, not all; method: immunoSEQ multiplex PCR. The data contain 46,000 or so clones, under 95% of them singletons. This sample stems from a study of blood T cell repertoires in COVID-19. The length of the CDR3 is 16 residues. The ends were cut back, 2 bases at V and 5 bases at J, with 17 bases in the middle. The V gene's germline CDR1 is MDHEN and CDR2 SYDVKM. This sequence joins TRBV28 and TRBJ2-3; possible D gene TRBD2, 5 bases. The sequenced material came from peripheral blood. This clonotype originated in a man aged 70 or older with active COVID-19. The CDR3 bases are TGTGCCAGCAGTTTAACCCTAGGAGGTACGATAGATACGCAGTATTTT. Translated, it gives CASSLTLGGTIDTQYF.